Following are 29 T cell receptor beta chains from one sample sequenced in a study of cytomegalovirus exposure and HLA in healthy donors. PCR involved 60 Vbeta and 13 Jbeta primers. Sequencing was performed with immunoSEQ multiplex PCR; in TCRdb, only in-frame clones are kept and a portion is missing. The table shows about 130,000 clones, with around three quarters occurring only once. The specimen was PBMCs. All receptors come from a woman aged 45 to 65 in good health and CMV-seronegative.

CDR3 sequence: CASSGTGRGTNEKLFF. The CDR3 DNA sequence: TGTGCCAGCAGCGGGACAGGGCGGGGGACTAATGAAAAACTGTTTTTT. The chain recombines TRBV5-6 with TRBJ1-4; the match to TRBD1 covers 9 bases. The J segment lost 2 bases and the V segment lost 4 bases, leaving 6 bases of the junction unmatched. The CDR3 runs 16 residues. CDR1 is SGHDT and CDR2 is YYEEEE in the germline V gene.

This chain connects TRBV30 to TRBJ1-4, with no clear D. V lost 5 bases and J 7 bases, leaving 14 bases between the germline ends. The CDR3 spans 13 residues. Germline lookup yields CDR1 GTSNPN and CDR2 SVGIG (reference sequence). CDR3 in amino acids: CAWGRLGGEKLFF. In DNA, the CDR3 is TGTGCCTGGGGGCGATTGGGTGGTGAAAAACTGTTTTTT.

The chain has TRBV5-1 and TRBJ1-2; D possibly corresponds to TRBD1 (6 bases). In germline, CDR1 is SGHRS, CDR2 YFSETQ. V lost 4 bases, J lost 4 bases, and 11 bases lay in between. There are 13 residues in the CDR3. This CDR3 is CASSRDRTYGYTF. In DNA form, the CDR3 reads TGCGCCAGCAGCCGAGACAGGACCTATGGCTACACCTTC.

The CDR3, as DNA: TGTGCCAGCAGTACCTGGACTAGCGATTCTGAGCAGTTCTTC. Protein: CASSTWTSDSEQFF. The chain uses TRBV28 and TRBJ2-1; 9 bases agree with TRBD2. This CDR3 contains 14 residues. J gave up 9 bases and V 5 bases, and 8 bases lay outside the gene matches. The germline gives CDR1 MDHEN, CDR2 SYDVKM. Full variable domain (outside the CDR3, taken from reference TRBV28 and TRBJ2-1): DVKVTQSSRYLVKRTGEKVFLECVQDMDHENMFWYRQDPGLGLRLIYFSYDVKMKEKGDIPEGYSVSREKKERFSLILESASTNQTSMYLCASSTWTSDSEQFFGPGTRLTVL.

The chain links TRBV27 to TRBJ1-2; the D gene is possibly TRBD1 (6 bases). V was shortened by 0 bases and J by 8 bases, with 10 bases between the two germline ends. The CDR3 totals 13 residues. Germline CDR1 and CDR2: MNHEY and SMNVEV (reference sequence). CDR3 in DNA: TGTGCCAGCAGTTTATCGGGGGCTCAGGGCTACACCTTC. Translating gives CASSLSGAQGYTF.

The chain employs TRBV5-1 and TRBJ2-7, with TRBD2 matching over 11 bases. This CDR3 contains 15 residues. Germline CDR1 is SGHRS and CDR2 is YFSETQ. V gave up 0 bases and J gave up 5 bases; unmatched junction bases: 4. CDR3 DNA sequence: TGCGCCAGCAGCTTGGAGGTAGCGGGAGGGAACGAGCAGTACTTC. Protein sequence: CASSLEVAGGNEQYF. Using reference TRBV5-1 and TRBJ2-7 for the parts outside the CDR3, the full variable domain is KAGVTQTPRYLIKTRGQQVTLSCSPISGHRSVSWYQQTPGQGLQFLFEYFSETQRNKGNFPGRFSGRQFSNSRSEMNVSTLELGDSALYLCASSLEVAGGNEQYFGPGTRLTVT.

Only one count was recorded for this clone. The chain employs TRBV27 and TRBJ2-7; D may be TRBD2 (6 bases). This CDR3 has 12 amino acids. The ends were cut back, 5 bases at V and 6 bases at J, with 11 bases in the middle. The germline V gene encodes CDR1 MNHEY and CDR2 SMNVEV (reference sequence). The CDR3: CASSLGGGEQYF. The CDR3 DNA follows: TGTGCCAGCAGTCTGGGGGGAGGCGAGCAGTACTTC.

This clone came up a few times. The chain has TRBV10-1 and TRBJ1-5; a possible D gene is TRBD1 (6 bases). V dropped 6 bases and J dropped 3 bases, with 18 bases sitting between them. The length of the CDR3 is 16 residues. The germline gives CDR1 WNHNN, CDR2 SYGVQD (reference sequence). CDR3 amino acids: CASRYCSTGLNQPQHF. In DNA, the CDR3 is TGCGCCAGCAGATACTGTTCGACAGGCCTCAATCAGCCCCAGCATTTT.

The chain employs TRBV19 and TRBJ1-1, with 8 bases identical to TRBD1. The V gene end was trimmed by 11 bases and the J gene end by 3 bases; junction bases not matched to a gene: 8. CDR1 is LNHDA and CDR2 is SQIVND in the germline V gene (reference sequence). This CDR3 has 13 residues. CDR3 DNA: TGTGCCGCTGCAGGGGGCGCTTACACTGAAGCTTTCTTT. It is translated as CAAAGGAYTEAFF.

This clone was detected only a few times. The V and J genes are TRBV5-4 and TRBJ1-1; no reliable D call. CDR1 is SGHNT and CDR2 is YYREEE in the germline V gene (reference sequence). The V and J ends lost 7 bases and 2 bases respectively, with 12 bases between them. This CDR3 is built from 13 residues. The CDR3: CASRGGPNTEAFF. The CDR3, as DNA: TGTGCCAGCCGGGGAGGGCCCAACACTGAAGCTTTCTTT.

This chain uses TRBV5-4 with TRBJ1-2; D remains ambiguous. Germline CDR1 reads SGHNT; CDR2 reads YYREEE (reference sequence). Trimming pared 3 bases from V and 3 bases from J, leaving 15 bases between. CDR3 size: 15 residues. CDR3 residues: CASSSYLERDYGYTF. The CDR3 nucleotides read TGTGCCAGCAGCTCGTACCTAGAGAGGGACTATGGCTACACCTTC.

The V gene is TRBV30, the J gene TRBJ2-4, with 8 positions matching TRBD2. Germline-derived CDR1 and CDR2 are GTSNPN and SVGIG (reference sequence). V lost 0 bases and J lost 6; bases outside the gene matches: 7. The CDR3 is 15 amino acids. The CDR3 sequence is CAWSVFSGGVNIQYF. The CDR3 coding sequence is TGTGCCTGGAGTGTATTTTCGGGGGGGGTAAACATTCAGTACTTC.

V and J are TRBV6-1 and TRBJ2-5, with a weak D call TRBD1 (5 bases). Germline V gene lookup returns CDR1 MNHNS and CDR2 SASEGT. V lost 6 bases, J lost 2 bases, and 13 bases lay in between. CDR3 length: 14 residues. The chain's CDR3 is CASRIWTKQETQYF. The DNA of the CDR3 is TGTGCCAGCAGGATATGGACAAAGCAAGAGACCCAGTACTTC.

This sequence joins TRBV4-3 and TRBJ2-2, with no clear D. Germline CDR1 LGHNA, CDR2 YSLEER. With 4 bases removed from V and 6 bases from J, the gap between germline ends came to 6 bases. The CDR3 runs 12 residues. The CDR3 DNA follows: TGCGCCAGCAGCCGTGTAGCCGGGGAGCTGTTTTTT. This sequence encodes CASSRVAGELFF.

As DNA, the CDR3 is TGTGCCAGCAGCCAAGGGACTAGCGGGAGTGAAGTCTATGAGCAGTTCTTC. It codes for CASSQGTSGSEVYEQFF. This rearrangement joins TRBV4-2 to TRBJ2-1; TRBD2 aligns across 13 bases. V lost 1 base, J lost 8 bases, and 8 bases stayed unmatched. This CDR3 is built from 17 residues. The germline gives CDR1 LGHNA, CDR2 YNFKEQ.

This sequence joins TRBV6-5 and TRBJ1-1; TRBD1 matches at 9 bases. CDR3 size: 12 residues. Losses at the gene ends were 6 bases for V and 5 bases for J; bases not matched to a gene: 1. The germline V gene has CDR1 MNHEY and CDR2 SVGAGI. The CDR3 bases are TGTGCCAGCAGCGACAGGGGGACTGAAGCTTTCTTT. Translating gives CASSDRGTEAFF.

This chain uses TRBV7-9 with TRBJ2-7; 8 nucleotides line up with TRBD2. The CDR3 loop spans 14 amino acids. The V segment lost 4 bases and the J segment 4 bases; nucleotides outside the gene matches: 6. Looked up from germline, CDR1 is SEHNR and CDR2 is FQNEAQ (reference sequence). The CDR3 loop is CASSSAGVGYEQYV. Written as DNA, the CDR3 is TGTGCCAGCAGCTCAGCGGGAGTTGGTTACGAGCAGTACGTC.

This rearrangement joins TRBV15 to TRBJ2-1; 14 bases are shared with TRBD2. This CDR3 is built from 16 residues. V trimming: 2 bases; J trimming: 9 bases; junction bases outside the gene matches: 6. Germline V gives CDR1 LNHNV, CDR2 YYDKDF (reference sequence). In nucleotides, the CDR3 is TGTGCCACCAGCAGACTACCGGGACTAGCGGGAGTTGAGCAGTTCTTC. This encodes CATSRLPGLAGVEQFF.

With regard to this clone: Germline and junction disagree at one end, which may indicate a read error. The chain carries TRBV29-1 and TRBJ1-2; 7 positions agree with TRBD1. The CDR3 runs to 13 residues. CDR1 is SQVTM, CDR2 ANQGSEA, per germline. Here the CDR3 reads CSASTGTGYGYPF. DNA for the CDR3: TGCAGCGCCTCGACAGGGACGGGGTATGGCTACCCCTTC.

The chain carries TRBV14 and TRBJ1-3, with TRBD1 matching 8 bases. The ends lost 4 bases at V and 0 bases at J; junction bases unmatched: 2. This CDR3 spans 15 amino acids. Germline assignment: CDR1 SGHDN and CDR2 FVKESK. The CDR3 nucleotides read TGTGCCAGCAGCCTGACAGGGGTCTCTGGAAACACCATATATTTT. Residues: CASSLTGVSGNTIYF.

The chain uses TRBV19 and TRBJ1-1, with D perhaps matching TRBD1 (6 bases). This CDR3 spans 16 amino acids. Germline V gene data show CDR1 as LNHDA and CDR2 as SQIVND (reference sequence). Between the trimmed V and J ends, which lost 5 bases and 2 bases, there was a span of 18 bases. The CDR3 protein is CASSAPGVSGNTEAFF. In nucleotides, the CDR3 is TGTGCCAGTAGTGCCCCAGGGGTGAGCGGAAACACTGAAGCTTTCTTT.

This clone occurred once. J is TRBJ1-2 and V is TRBV28, with D tentatively TRBD1 (5 bases). The CDR3 is 14 amino acids. V was clipped by 6 bases and J by 10 bases, with 21 bases between them. Looked up from germline, CDR1 is MDHEN and CDR2 is SYDVKM. Here the CDR3 reads CASRGQGFLLSYTF. DNA of the CDR3: TGTGCCAGCAGGGGCCAGGGATTCCTATTGTCCTACACCTTC.

The rearrangement joins TRBV30 to TRBJ1-5, with 8 bases lining up with TRBD1. The CDR3 extends over 12 amino acids. CDR1 GTSNPN and CDR2 SVGIG come from the germline V gene (reference sequence). Unmatched junction bases numbered 0, after V lost 3 bases and J lost 5 bases. The DNA of the CDR3 is TGTGCCTGGAGACAGGGGGATCAGCCCCAGCATTTT. This gives the protein CAWRQGDQPQHF.

The chain joins TRBV27 to TRBJ2-1, with D unresolved. The germline CDR1 and CDR2 sequences are MNHEY and SMNVEV (reference sequence). The CDR3 runs 13 residues. V was cut by 7 bases and J by 0 bases, with 7 bases left in between. In DNA, the CDR3 is TGTGCCAGCACCGGAGTCTCCTACAATGAGCAGTTCTTC. It yields the protein CASTGVSYNEQFF.

V usage is TRBV9 and J usage is TRBJ1-1, with 7 bases fitting TRBD1. The CDR3 loop spans 15 amino acids. With V trimmed by 3 bases and J by 3 bases, 8 bases remained unmatched. Germline V gene data show CDR1 as SGDLS and CDR2 as YYNGEE. The CDR3 DNA sequence: TGTGCCAGCAGCGCCGCTACCAGGGGGGACACTGAAGCTTTCTTT. Amino acids: CASSAATRGDTEAFF.

V usage is TRBV29-1 and J usage is TRBJ2-6; TRBD2 is a possible D gene (6 bases). Deletions cut 0 bases from V and 5 bases from J, with 14 bases between. This CDR3 has 16 residues. Germline V gives CDR1 SQVTM, CDR2 ANQGSEA. The CDR3 here is CSVEERPLARANVLTF. The CDR3 DNA follows: TGCAGCGTTGAAGAAAGGCCGCTAGCGCGGGCCAACGTCCTGACTTTC. The full variable domain, rest sourced from reference TRBV29-1 and TRBJ2-6, is SAVISQKPSRDICQRGTSLTIQCQVDSQVTMMFWYRQQPGQSLTLIATANQGSEATYESGFVIDKFPISRPNLTFSTLTVSNMSPEDSSIYLCSVEERPLARANVLTFGAGSRLTVL.

This chain connects TRBV19 to TRBJ1-1; 9 nucleotides line up with TRBD1. Germline V lookup: CDR1 LNHDA, CDR2 SQIVND (reference sequence). Trimming at V came to 7 bases and at J to 0 bases, leaving 15 bases not matched to a gene. The CDR3 contains 18 residues. For the CDR3, the DNA is TGTGCCAGTATGGGGGACAGGGATCTCTTCGGGGTGAACACTGAAGCTTTCTTT. It translates to CASMGDRDLFGVNTEAFF.

V and J are TRBV30 and TRBJ2-7; D not resolved. V lost 4 bases, J lost 2 bases, and 6 bases lay in between. The CDR3 contains 11 residues. The germline CDR1 and CDR2 sequences are GTSNPN and SVGIG (reference sequence). CDR3: CAWIGAYEQYF. In DNA form, the CDR3 reads TGTGCCTGGATCGGAGCCTACGAGCAGTACTTC.

DNA of the CDR3: TGTGCCTGGAGGGGGCTTGGGAGCAATCAGCCCCAGCATTTT. As protein: CAWRGLGSNQPQHF. The rearrangement uses TRBV30 and TRBJ1-5; the D gene is possibly TRBD1 (5 bases). Trimming removed 3 bases from V and 1 base from J, with 10 bases in between. The CDR3 spans 14 residues. In germline, CDR1 is GTSNPN, CDR2 SVGIG (reference sequence).